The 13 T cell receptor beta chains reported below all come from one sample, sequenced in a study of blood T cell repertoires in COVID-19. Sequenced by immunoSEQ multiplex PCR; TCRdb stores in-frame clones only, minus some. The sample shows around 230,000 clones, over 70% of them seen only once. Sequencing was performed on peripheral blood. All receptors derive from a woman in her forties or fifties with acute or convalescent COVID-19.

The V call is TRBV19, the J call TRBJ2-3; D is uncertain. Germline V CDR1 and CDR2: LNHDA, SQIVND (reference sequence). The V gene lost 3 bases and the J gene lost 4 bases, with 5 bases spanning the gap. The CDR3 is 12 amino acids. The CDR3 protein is CASSIGPDTQYF. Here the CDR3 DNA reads TGTGCCAGTAGTATTGGGCCAGATACGCAGTATTTT. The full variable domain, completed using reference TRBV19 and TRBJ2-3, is DGGITQSPKYLFRKEGQNVTLSCEQNLNHDAMYWYRQDPGQGLRLIYYSQIVNDFQKGDIAEGYSVSREKKESFPLTVTSAQKNPTAFYLCASSIGPDTQYFGPGTRLTVL.

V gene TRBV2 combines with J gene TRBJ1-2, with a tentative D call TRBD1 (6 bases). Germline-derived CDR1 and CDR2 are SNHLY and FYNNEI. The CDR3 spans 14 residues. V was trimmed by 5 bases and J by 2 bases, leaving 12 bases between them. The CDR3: CASSYLDRNYGYTF. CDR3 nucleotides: TGTGCCAGCAGTTACCTGGACAGAAACTATGGCTACACCTTC.

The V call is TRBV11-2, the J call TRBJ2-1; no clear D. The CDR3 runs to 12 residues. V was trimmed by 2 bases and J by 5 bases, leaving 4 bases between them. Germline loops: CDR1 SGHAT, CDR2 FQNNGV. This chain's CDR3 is CASSLTDNEQFF. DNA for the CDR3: TGTGCCAGCAGCTTAACGGACAATGAGCAGTTCTTC.

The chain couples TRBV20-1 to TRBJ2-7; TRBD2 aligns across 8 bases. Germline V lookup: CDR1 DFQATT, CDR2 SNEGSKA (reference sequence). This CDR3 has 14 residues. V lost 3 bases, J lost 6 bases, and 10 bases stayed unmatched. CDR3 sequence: CSASITAGAVEQYF. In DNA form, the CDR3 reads TGCAGTGCTAGTATAACAGCGGGAGCGGTCGAGCAGTACTTC.

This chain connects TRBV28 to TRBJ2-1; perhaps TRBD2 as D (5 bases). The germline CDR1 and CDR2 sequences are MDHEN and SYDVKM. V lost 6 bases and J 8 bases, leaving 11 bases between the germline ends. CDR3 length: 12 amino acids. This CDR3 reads CASSSPGYEQFF. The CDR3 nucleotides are TGTGCCAGCAGCTCCCCGGGGTATGAGCAGTTCTTC.

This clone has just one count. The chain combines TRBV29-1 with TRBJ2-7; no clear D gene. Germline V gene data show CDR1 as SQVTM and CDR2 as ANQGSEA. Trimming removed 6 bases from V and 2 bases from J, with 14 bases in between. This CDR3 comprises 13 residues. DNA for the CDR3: TGCAGCGTACGTGACACTCTGACCTACGAGCAGTACTTC. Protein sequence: CSVRDTLTYEQYF.

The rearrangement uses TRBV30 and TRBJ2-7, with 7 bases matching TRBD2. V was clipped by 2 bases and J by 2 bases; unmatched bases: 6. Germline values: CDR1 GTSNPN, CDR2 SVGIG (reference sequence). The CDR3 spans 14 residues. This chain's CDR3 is CAWSPGTTAYEQYF. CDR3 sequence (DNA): TGTGCCTGGAGTCCCGGGACTACGGCCTACGAGCAGTACTTC.

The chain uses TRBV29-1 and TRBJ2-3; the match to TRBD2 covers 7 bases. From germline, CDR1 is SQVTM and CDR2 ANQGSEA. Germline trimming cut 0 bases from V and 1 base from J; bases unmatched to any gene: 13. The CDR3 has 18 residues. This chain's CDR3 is CSVEDPGGFGRGTDTQYF. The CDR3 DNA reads TGCAGCGTTGAAGATCCGGGGGGTTTCGGGAGAGGCACAGATACGCAGTATTTT.

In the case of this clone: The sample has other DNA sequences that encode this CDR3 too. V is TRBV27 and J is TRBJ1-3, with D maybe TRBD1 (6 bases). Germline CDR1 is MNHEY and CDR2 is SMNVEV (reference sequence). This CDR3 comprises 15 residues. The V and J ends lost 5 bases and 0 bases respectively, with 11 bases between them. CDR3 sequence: CASSPQGYSGNTIYF. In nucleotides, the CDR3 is TGTGCCAGCAGTCCACAGGGTTACTCTGGAAACACCATATATTTT.

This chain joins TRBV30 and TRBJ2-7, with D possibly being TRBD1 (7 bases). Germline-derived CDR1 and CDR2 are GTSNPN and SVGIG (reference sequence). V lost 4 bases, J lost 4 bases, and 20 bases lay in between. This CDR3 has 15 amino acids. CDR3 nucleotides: TGTGCCTGGATAAAGAAGGAGGGGGCGTCGTACGAGCAGTACTTC. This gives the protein CAWIKKEGASYEQYF.

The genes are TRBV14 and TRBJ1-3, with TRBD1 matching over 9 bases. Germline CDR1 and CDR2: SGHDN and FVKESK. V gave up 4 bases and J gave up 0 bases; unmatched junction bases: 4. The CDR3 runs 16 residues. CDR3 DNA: TGTGCCAGCAGCCGCGGGACAGGGCTCTCTGGAAACACCATATATTTT. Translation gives CASSRGTGLSGNTIYF.

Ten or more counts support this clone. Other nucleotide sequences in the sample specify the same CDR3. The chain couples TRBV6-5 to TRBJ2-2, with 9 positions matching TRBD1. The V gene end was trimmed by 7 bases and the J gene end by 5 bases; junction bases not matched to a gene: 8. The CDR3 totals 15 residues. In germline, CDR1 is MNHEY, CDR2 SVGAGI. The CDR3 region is CASTPGQGSTGELFF. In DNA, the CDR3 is TGTGCCAGCACCCCGGGACAGGGTTCTACCGGGGAGCTGTTTTTT.

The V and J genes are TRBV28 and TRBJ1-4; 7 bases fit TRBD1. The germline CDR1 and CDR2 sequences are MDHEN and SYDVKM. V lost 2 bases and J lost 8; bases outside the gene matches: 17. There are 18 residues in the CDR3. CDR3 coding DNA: TGTGCCAGCAGTTTAAGCTCCCAGGTCCCGGCAGGGGGGGAAAAACTGTTTTTT. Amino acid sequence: CASSLSSQVPAGGEKLFF.